This T cell receptor beta chain was documented in a study of blood T cell repertoires in COVID-19. Study details: Spain, Italy and the United States supplied samples that represented acute and convalescent COVID-19. Nucleic acid was either cDNA or gDNA, and it came from T cells, B-cell-depleted T cells, or PBMCs.

This clone was counted once. Authors' analysis steps: From reference gene primer amplification, estimates of nucleated cell counts were derived. Profiled with immunoSEQ multiplex PCR; TCRdb holds only in-frame clones, not every one. From that table come the V and J calls and clone size; the DNA was used to work out D and trimming. In the table there are about 66,000 clones, roughly nine tenths of which are singletons. CDR3 size: 15 residues. Germline assignment: CDR1 MGHDK and CDR2 SYGVNS. V was trimmed by 4 bases and J by 4 bases, leaving 13 bases between them. Sequenced input: peripheral blood. This TCR derives from a man in his sixties with acute or convalescent COVID-19. The chain combines TRBV25-1 with TRBJ2-2, with a weak D call TRBD1 (5 bases). The CDR3 sequence is CASSVTASLTGELFF. DNA of the CDR3: TGTGCCAGCAGTGTGACAGCTTCCCTCACCGGGGAGCTGTTTTTT.